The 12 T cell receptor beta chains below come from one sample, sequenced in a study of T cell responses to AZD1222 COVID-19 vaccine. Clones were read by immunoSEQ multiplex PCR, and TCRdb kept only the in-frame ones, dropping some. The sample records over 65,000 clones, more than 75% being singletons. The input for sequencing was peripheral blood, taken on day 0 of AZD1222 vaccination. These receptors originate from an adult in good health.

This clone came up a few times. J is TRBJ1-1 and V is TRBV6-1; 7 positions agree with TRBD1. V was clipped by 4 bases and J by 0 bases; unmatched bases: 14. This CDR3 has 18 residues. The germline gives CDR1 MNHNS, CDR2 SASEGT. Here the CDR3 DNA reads TGTGCCAGCAGTGGCCGGACAGGCGGAAGGGTAGTGAACACTGAAGCTTTCTTT. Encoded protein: CASSGRTGGRVVNTEAFF.

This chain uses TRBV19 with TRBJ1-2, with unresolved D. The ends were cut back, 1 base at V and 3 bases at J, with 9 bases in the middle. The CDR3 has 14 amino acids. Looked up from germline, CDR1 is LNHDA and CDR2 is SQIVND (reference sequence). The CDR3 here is CASSIGGGYYGYTF. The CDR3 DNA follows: TGTGCCAGTAGTATAGGCGGCGGATACTATGGCTACACCTTC.

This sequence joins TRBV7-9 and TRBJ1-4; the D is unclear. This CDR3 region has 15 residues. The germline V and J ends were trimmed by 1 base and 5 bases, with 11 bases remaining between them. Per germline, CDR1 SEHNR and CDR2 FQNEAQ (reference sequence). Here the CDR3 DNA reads TGTGCCAGCAGCTTAGTGTTGGCGGAAAATGAAAAACTGTTTTTT. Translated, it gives CASSLVLAENEKLFF.

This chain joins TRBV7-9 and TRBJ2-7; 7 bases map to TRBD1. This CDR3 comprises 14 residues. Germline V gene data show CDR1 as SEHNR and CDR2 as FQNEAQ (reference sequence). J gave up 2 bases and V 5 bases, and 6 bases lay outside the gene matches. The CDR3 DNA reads TGTGCCAGCAGCCTACTGGGACAGCCCTACGAGCAGTACTTC. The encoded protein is CASSLLGQPYEQYF.

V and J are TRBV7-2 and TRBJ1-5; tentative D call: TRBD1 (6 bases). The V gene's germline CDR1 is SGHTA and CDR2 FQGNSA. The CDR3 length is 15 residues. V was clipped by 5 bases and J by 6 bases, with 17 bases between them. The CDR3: CASSPMAGDGQPQHF. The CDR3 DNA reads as TGTGCCAGCAGCCCGATGGCAGGGGATGGTCAGCCCCAGCATTTT.

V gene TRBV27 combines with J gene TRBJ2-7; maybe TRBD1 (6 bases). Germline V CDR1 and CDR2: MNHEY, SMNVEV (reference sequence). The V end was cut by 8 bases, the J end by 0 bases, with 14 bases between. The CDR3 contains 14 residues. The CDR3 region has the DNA TGTGCCAGCGGATTCACAGGGAGCTCCTACGAGCAGTACTTC. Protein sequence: CASGFTGSSYEQYF.

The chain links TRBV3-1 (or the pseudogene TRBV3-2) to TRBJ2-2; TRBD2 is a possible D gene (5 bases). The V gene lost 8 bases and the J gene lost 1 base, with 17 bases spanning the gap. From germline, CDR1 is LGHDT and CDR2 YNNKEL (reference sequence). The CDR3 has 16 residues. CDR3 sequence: CASREGAVQNTGELFF. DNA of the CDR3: TGTGCCAGCCGGGAAGGAGCGGTACAGAACACCGGGGAGCTGTTTTTT.

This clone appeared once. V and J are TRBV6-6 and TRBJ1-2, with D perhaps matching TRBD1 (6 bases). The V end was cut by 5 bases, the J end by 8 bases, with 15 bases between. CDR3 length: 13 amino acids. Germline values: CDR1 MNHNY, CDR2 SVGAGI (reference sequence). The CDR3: CASSLQGEEGYTF. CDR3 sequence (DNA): TGTGCCAGCAGTCTACAGGGAGAGGAAGGCTACACCTTC.

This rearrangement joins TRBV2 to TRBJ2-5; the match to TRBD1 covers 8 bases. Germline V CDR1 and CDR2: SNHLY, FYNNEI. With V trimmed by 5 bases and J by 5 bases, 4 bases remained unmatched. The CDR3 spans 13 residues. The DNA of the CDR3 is TGTGCCAGCAGTTCCAGGGGGCGGGAGACCCAGTACTTC. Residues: CASSSRGRETQYF.

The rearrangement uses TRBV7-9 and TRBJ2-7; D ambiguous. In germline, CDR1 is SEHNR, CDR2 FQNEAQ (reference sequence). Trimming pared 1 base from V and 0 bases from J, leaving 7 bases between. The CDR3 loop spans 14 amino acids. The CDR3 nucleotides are TGTGCCAGCAGCTTAGTTCGCTCCTCCTACGAGCAGTACTTC. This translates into CASSLVRSSYEQYF. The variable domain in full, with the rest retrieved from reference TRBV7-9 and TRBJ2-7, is DTGVSQNPRHKITKRGQNVTFRCDPISEHNRLYWYRQTLGQGPEFLTYFQNEAQLEKSRLLSDRFSAERPKGSFSTLEIQRTEQGDSAMYLCASSLVRSSYEQYFGPGTRLTVT.

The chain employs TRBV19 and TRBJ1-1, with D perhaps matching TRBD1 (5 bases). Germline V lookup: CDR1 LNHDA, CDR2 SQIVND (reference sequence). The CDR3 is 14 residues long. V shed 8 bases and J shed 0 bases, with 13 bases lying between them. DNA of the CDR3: TGTGCCAGTTCGAACAGGCCCATGAACACTGAAGCTTTCTTT. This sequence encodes CASSNRPMNTEAFF.

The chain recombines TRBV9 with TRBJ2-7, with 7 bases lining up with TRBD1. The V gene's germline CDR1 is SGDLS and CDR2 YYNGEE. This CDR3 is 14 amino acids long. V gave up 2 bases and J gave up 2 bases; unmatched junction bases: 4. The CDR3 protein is CASSVTGSTYEQYF. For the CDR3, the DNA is TGTGCCAGCAGCGTGACAGGGTCCACCTACGAGCAGTACTTC.